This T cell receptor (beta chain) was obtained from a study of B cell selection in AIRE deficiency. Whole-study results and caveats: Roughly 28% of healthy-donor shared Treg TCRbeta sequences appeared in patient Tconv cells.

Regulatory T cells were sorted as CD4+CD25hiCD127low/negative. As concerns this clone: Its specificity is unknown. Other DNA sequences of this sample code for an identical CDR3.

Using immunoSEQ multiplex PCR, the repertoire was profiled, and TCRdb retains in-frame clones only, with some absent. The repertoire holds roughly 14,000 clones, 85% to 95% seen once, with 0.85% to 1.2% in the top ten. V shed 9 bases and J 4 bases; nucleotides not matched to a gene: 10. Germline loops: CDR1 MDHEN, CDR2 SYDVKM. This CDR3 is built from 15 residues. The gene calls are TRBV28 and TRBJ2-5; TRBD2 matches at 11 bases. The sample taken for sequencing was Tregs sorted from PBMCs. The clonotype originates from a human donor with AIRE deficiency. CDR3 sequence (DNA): TGTGCCAGTAGCCCACTAGCGGGAGTTGGAGAGACCCAGTACTTC. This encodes CASSPLAGVGETQYF.